This T cell receptor (beta chain) was documented in a study of CD8 T cells in Susac syndrome. Reverse transcription used about 0.45 to 1 ug RNA and random hexamers. Via MiXCR, TCRdb re-called the immunoSEQ multiplex PCR reads, giving one row per CDR3 protein. In the table there are more than 95,000 distinct CDR3 sequences, 93% of which are singletons. FACS enriched CD8+ TEMRA cells, while bulk CD8+ and CD4+ were negatively isolated. The sequencing sample was made of CD4+ T cells from PBMCs. This clonotype was sampled from a human donor with multiple sclerosis.

The CDR3 DNA is TGTGCCAGCAGTTCCTTTAGCGGGGTGGGTCCGGAGACCCAGTACTTC. This sequence encodes CASSSFSGVGPETQYF. The chain is built from TRBV6-5 and TRBJ2-5; 8 bases line up with TRBD2. The germline CDR1 and CDR2 sequences are MNHEY and SVGAGI. J gave up 5 bases and V 4 bases, and 12 bases lay outside the gene matches. The CDR3 sequence is 16 residues long.